The next 18 T cell receptor beta chains were all read from a single sample in a study of T cell responses to AZD1222 COVID-19 vaccine (dated by TCRdb to the early 2020s). Preparation of the library involved the immunoSEQ multiplex PCR assay. Entries here come from immuneACCESS through TCRdb and include only in-frame sequences with V and J called. Some clones fail to appear in such tables; in the studies checked, an unresolved V gene covers under half of the shortfall, and the cause of the remainder is unknown. The sample includes roughly 110,000 clones, with less than 95% observed a single time. The top ten clonotypes cover 8% of the sample. Per the publication, the time point label means: about 28 days (+/-7) after the second vaccine dose. The sequencing here drew on peripheral blood, taken 28 days after the second AZD1222 dose. These receptors came from an adult who received the AZD1222 COVID-19 vaccine.

The chain joins TRBV7-8 to TRBJ2-1; 13 nucleotides align to TRBD2. Germline CDR1 is SGHVS and CDR2 is FQNEAQ. J gave up 7 bases and V 6 bases, and 9 bases lay outside the gene matches. The CDR3 is made up of 16 amino acids. CDR3: CASSSQGLAGRNEQFF. Here the CDR3 DNA reads TGTGCCAGCAGTTCGCAGGGACTAGCGGGGAGGAATGAGCAGTTCTTC.

The rearrangement links TRBV27 to TRBJ2-1; D could derive from TRBD1 or TRBD2 (5 bases each). Trimming took 5 bases from V and 4 from J, leaving 12 bases between them. The CDR3 spans 14 residues. Germline V gene lookup returns CDR1 MNHEY and CDR2 SMNVEV (reference sequence). The CDR3 coding sequence is TGTGCCAGCAGTATGAGGGGATTGTACAATGAGCAGTTCTTC. Encoded protein: CASSMRGLYNEQFF.

The rearrangement uses TRBV7-9 and TRBJ1-2, with D unclear. CDR1 is SEHNR, CDR2 FQNEAQ, per germline (reference sequence). V lost 2 bases and J 5 bases, leaving 12 bases between the germline ends. The CDR3 has 14 amino acids. CDR3 residues: CASSLYGVGYGYTF. The CDR3 coding sequence is TGTGCCAGCAGCTTATATGGGGTTGGTTATGGCTACACCTTC.

This chain uses TRBV30 with TRBJ2-7; D is tentatively TRBD1 or TRBD2 (5 bases each). The germline V and J ends were trimmed by 5 bases and 2 bases, with 13 bases remaining between them. The CDR3 covers 13 residues. The germline gives CDR1 GTSNPN, CDR2 SVGIG (reference sequence). CDR3 loop: CAWRDGSAYEQYF. The CDR3 DNA reads as TGTGCCTGGCGGGACGGTTCGGCCTACGAGCAGTACTTC.

The chain is built from TRBV5-1 and TRBJ1-4; 7 bases are a match to TRBD1. Germline assignment: CDR1 SGHRS and CDR2 YFSETQ. V gave up 0 bases and J gave up 5 bases; unmatched junction bases: 1. This CDR3 has 14 amino acids. CDR3 sequence reads: CASSLAGGNEKLFF. The DNA for the CDR3 is TGCGCCAGCAGCTTGGCAGGGGGGAATGAAAAACTGTTTTTT.

The chain is built from TRBV14 and TRBJ1-2, with D hard to call. The ends were cut back, 4 bases at V and 7 bases at J, with 13 bases in the middle. The germline CDR1 and CDR2 sequences are SGHDN and FVKESK. CDR3 size: 13 residues. The CDR3 is CASSPSQGGGYTF. CDR3 sequence (DNA): TGTGCCAGCAGCCCCTCGCAAGGTGGTGGCTACACCTTC.

J is TRBJ2-6 and V is TRBV6-4; D not resolved. V lost 5 bases to trimming and J lost 0 bases, with 5 bases between them. The germline V gene encodes CDR1 MRHNA and CDR2 SNTAGT. The CDR3 has 14 residues. The CDR3 DNA follows: TGTGCCAGCAGTATCGACTCTGGGGCCAACGTCCTGACTTTC. This gives the protein CASSIDSGANVLTF.

The genes are TRBV27 and TRBJ1-4, with no clear D. Per germline, CDR1 MNHEY and CDR2 SMNVEV (reference sequence). The CDR3 extends over 14 amino acids. Trimming removed 5 bases from V and 8 bases from J, with 15 bases in between. The DNA for the CDR3 is TGTGCCAGCAGTCCGGGCCGCGGGTGGGAAAAACTGTTTTTT. It is translated as CASSPGRGWEKLFF.

This clone was detected once. This chain uses TRBV9 with TRBJ1-4, with 9 nucleotides matching TRBD1. CDR3 size: 15 residues. Trimming took 0 bases from V and 5 from J; bases not matched to a gene: 2. Germline CDR1 and CDR2: SGDLS and YYNGEE. CDR3 residues: CASSVDGTGNEKLFF. CDR3 DNA: TGTGCCAGCAGCGTAGATGGGACAGGGAATGAAAAACTGTTTTTT.

The V and J genes are TRBV29-1 and TRBJ1-5; D is possibly TRBD1 (5 bases). V lost 4 bases and J lost 5, with 9 bases in between. The germline gives CDR1 SQVTM, CDR2 ANQGSEA. There are 12 residues in the CDR3. The CDR3 spells CSVADTDQPQHF. As DNA, the CDR3 is TGCAGCGTTGCGGACACCGATCAGCCCCAGCATTTT.

The chain uses TRBV2 and TRBJ2-2, with D perhaps TRBD2 (7 bases). This CDR3 has 13 residues. CDR1 and CDR2 (germline): SNHLY, FYNNEI. Trimming removed 7 bases at V and 7 bases at J, with 13 bases between. The CDR3 DNA sequence: TGTGCCAGCAATCGGGGGGCGGACGGGGAGCTGTTTTTT. It is translated as CASNRGADGELFF.

The chain has TRBV7-3 and TRBJ2-2; D may be TRBD1 or TRBD2 (5 bases each). V lost 4 bases and J lost 5, with 8 bases in between. This CDR3 has 13 residues. Germline CDR1 and CDR2: SGHTA and FQGTGA. CDR3: CASSSGATGELFF. The CDR3 nucleotides are TGTGCCAGCAGCTCCGGGGCGACCGGGGAGCTGTTTTTT.

On this clone: Its ends do not fully match the called genes, so a read error is possible. The same CDR3 can be traced to other DNA sequences in this sample. The J gene is TRBJ2-7, the V gene TRBV3-1 (or the pseudogene TRBV3-2); the D gene is possibly TRBD1 (5 bases). Germline loops: CDR1 LGHDT, CDR2 YNNKEL (reference sequence). The CDR3 is 14 residues long. The CDR3 DNA reads TGTGCCAGCAGTCAAGGGGTGAGCTCCTACGAGCAGTACTTC. It yields the protein CASSQGVSSYEQYF.

This clone occurred once. The rearrangement uses TRBV18 and TRBJ2-7; D unclear. The CDR3 is 12 residues long. Between the trimmed V and J ends, which lost 4 bases and 7 bases, there was a span of 11 bases. Germline V gives CDR1 KGHSH, CDR2 LQKENI. The chain's CDR3 is CASSLSPREQYF. The CDR3 DNA reads as TGTGCCAGCTCACTGTCCCCGAGGGAGCAGTACTTC. Full variable domain (rest looked up from reference TRBV18 and TRBJ2-7): NAGVMQNPRHLVRRRGQEARLRCSPMKGHSHVYWYRQLPEEGLKFMVYLQKENIIDESGMPKERFSAEFPKEGPSILRIQQVVRGDSAAYFCASSLSPREQYFGPGTRLTVT.

The chain joins TRBV18 to TRBJ1-4; D is uncertain. There are 15 residues in the CDR3. V shed 6 bases and J shed 3 bases, with 14 bases lying between them. Germline V gene lookup returns CDR1 KGHSH and CDR2 LQKENI. As DNA, the CDR3 is TGTGCCAGCTCCCCAGGCGGACTTCCTAATGAAAAACTGTTTTTT. Translated: CASSPGGLPNEKLFF. Together with reference TRBV18 and TRBJ1-4, the CDR3 gives the full variable domain: NAGVMQNPRHLVRRRGQEARLRCSPMKGHSHVYWYRQLPEEGLKFMVYLQKENIIDESGMPKERFSAEFPKEGPSILRIQQVVRGDSAAYFCASSPGGLPNEKLFFGSGTQLSVL.

The table lists this clone with a few counts. The chain employs TRBV6-6 and TRBJ1-1, with D perhaps matching TRBD1 (6 bases). Germline CDR1 is MNHNY and CDR2 is SVGAGI (reference sequence). The CDR3 is 15 amino acids. The V and J ends lost 4 bases and 6 bases respectively, with 18 bases between them. The CDR3 protein is CASSFSTGTSSEAFF. CDR3 DNA: TGTGCCAGCAGTTTCTCTACGGGGACATCATCTGAAGCTTTCTTT.

The chain couples TRBV7-8 to TRBJ2-7, with D tentatively TRBD2 (6 bases). CDR1 is SGHVS and CDR2 is FQNEAQ in the germline V gene. The length of the CDR3 is 14 residues. V gave up 2 bases and J gave up 2 bases, with 10 bases separating them. DNA for the CDR3: TGTGCCAGCAGCTTAAATTCGGGGGCCTACGAGCAGTACTTC. This gives the protein CASSLNSGAYEQYF.

The J gene is TRBJ1-2, the V gene TRBV7-3; tentatively, D is TRBD1 (5 bases). The V gene lost 6 bases and the J gene lost 8 bases, with 16 bases spanning the gap. The CDR3 has 13 amino acids. Per germline, CDR1 SGHTA and CDR2 FQGTGA. CDR3 DNA sequence: TGTGCCAGCAGTTCCCGGGACGGCGCGGGCTACACCTTC. Protein product: CASSSRDGAGYTF.